The T cell receptor beta chain under discussion was sequenced for a study of blood T cell repertoires in COVID-19. From germline, CDR1 is SGHAT and CDR2 FQNNGV. There are 16 residues in the CDR3. Trimming took 0 bases from V and 8 from J, leaving 17 bases between them. The method was immunoSEQ multiplex PCR; TCRdb's version includes in-frame clones alone and lacks a portion of them. The table includes around 78,000 clones, about 90% detected once. This chain connects TRBV11-2 to TRBJ2-1; tentative D call: TRBD2 (6 bases). The sample comprised peripheral blood. The receptor was isolated from a woman in her 50s in a cohort sampled during active COVID-19. CDR3 loop: CASSLEPPGVGDEQFF. Here the CDR3 DNA reads TGTGCCAGCAGCTTAGAACCTCCGGGAGTGGGGGATGAGCAGTTCTTC.